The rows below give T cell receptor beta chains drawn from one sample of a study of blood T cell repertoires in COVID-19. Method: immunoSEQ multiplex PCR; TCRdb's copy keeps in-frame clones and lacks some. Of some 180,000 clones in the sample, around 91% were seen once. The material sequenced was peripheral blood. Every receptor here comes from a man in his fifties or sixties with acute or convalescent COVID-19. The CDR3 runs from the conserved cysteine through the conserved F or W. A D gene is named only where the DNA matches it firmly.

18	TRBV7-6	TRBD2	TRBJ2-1	TGTGCCAGCAGCCCAGGGGCTAGCGGGAGGGCCCCACCCAATGAGCAGTTCTTC	CASSPGASGRAPPNEQFF
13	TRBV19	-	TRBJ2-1	TGTGCCAGTGAGGGCTCCTACAATGGTGAGCAGTTCTTC	CASEGSYNGEQFF
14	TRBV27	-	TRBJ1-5	TGTGCCAGCAGTTTAAAGAGGTACAATCAGCCCCAGCATTTT	CASSLKRYNQPQHF
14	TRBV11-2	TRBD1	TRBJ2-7	TGTGCCAGCAGCACCCGGACAGGTTTAGGCGAGCAGTACTTC	CASSTRTGLGEQYF
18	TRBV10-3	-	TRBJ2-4	TGTGCCATCAGTGAGGGTGAATGGGGACTTCACACCAAAAACATTCAGTACTTC	CAISEGEWGLHTKNIQYF
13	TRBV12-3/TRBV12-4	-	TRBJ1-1	TGTGCCAGCAGTTTGGGGGCCGACACTGAAGCTTTCTTT	CASSLGADTEAFF
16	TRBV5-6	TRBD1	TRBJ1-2	TGTGCCAGCAGCTTGGGACAGGGCCCAGCTAACTATGGCTACACCTTC	CASSLGQGPANYGYTF
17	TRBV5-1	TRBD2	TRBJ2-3	TGCGCCAGCAGCCCCCAGGGAGCGGGAGGGTTCACAGATACGCAGTATTTT	CASSPQGAGGFTDTQYF
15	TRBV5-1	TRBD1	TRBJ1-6	TGCGCCAGCAGCTTTAGTACAGGGGAGGTTTCACCCCTCCACTTT	CASSFSTGEVSPLHF
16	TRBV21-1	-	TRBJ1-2	TGTGCCAGCAGCAAAGTCGCAGGGATCGTCCACTATGGCTACACCTTC	CASSKVAGIVHYGYTF
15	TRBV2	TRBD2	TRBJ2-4	TGTGCCAGCAACTACGGACTAGCGGGGGTTGACATTCAGTACTTC	CASNYGLAGVDIQYF
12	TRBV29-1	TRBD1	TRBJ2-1	TGCAGCGTAGAGGACAGGGGAGATGAGCAGTTCTTC	CSVEDRGDEQFF
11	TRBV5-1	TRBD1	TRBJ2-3	TGCGCCAGCAGGAACAGGGGAACGCAGTATTTT	CASRNRGTQYF
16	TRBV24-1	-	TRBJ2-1	TGTGCCACCAGTGATTTGCGAGGAACTTATACCAATGAGCAGTTCTTC	CATSDLRGTYTNEQFF
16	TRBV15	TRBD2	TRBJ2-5	TGTGCCACCAGCAGTATACTAGCGGGAGGGCCTGAGACCCAGTACTTC	CATSSILAGGPETQYF
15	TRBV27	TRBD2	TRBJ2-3	TGTGCCAGCAGTAGGGACGGGAGGCCGACAGATACGCAGTATTTT	CASSRDGRPTDTQYF
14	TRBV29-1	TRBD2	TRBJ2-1	TGCAGCCCCTCGTGGGCTAGCGGGAGTGGTGAGCAGTTCTTC	CSPSWASGSGEQFF
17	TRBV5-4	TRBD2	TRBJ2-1	TGTGCCAGCAGCCAGGGACTAGCGGGGAGGAGCAAGGGTGAGCAGTTCTTC	CASSQGLAGRSKGEQFF
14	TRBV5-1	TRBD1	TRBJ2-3	TGCGCCAGCAGCCCTGGACAGGGATTGAATACGCAGTATTTT	CASSPGQGLNTQYF
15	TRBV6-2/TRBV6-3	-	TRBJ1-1	TGTGCCAGCAGTCCGACCGGCTTACAGGGCGCTGAAGCTTTCTTT	CASSPTGLQGAEAFF